The sequence of this T cell receptor beta chain was determined in a study of T cell changes during pregnancy in multiple sclerosis. Germline V gene data show CDR1 as MNHEY and CDR2 as SVGAGI. The length of the CDR3 is 13 residues. Trimming shortened V by 2 bases and J by 2 bases, and 7 bases separated the two germline ends. TCRdb's table, derived via immunoSEQ multiplex PCR, lists solely in-frame clones and lacks some. The sample lists about 34,000 clones, around 90% occurring once. The receptor's source is a female donor with multiple sclerosis, enrolled in a pregnancy study. The sample in question was CD8+ T cells from peripheral blood mononuclear cells, obtained in the third trimester of pregnancy. This chain connects TRBV6-5 to TRBJ2-7; D possibly corresponds to TRBD1 (6 bases). The CDR3 bases are TGTGCCAGCAGTTACGGGGGCCCCTACGAGCAGTACTTC. Translated, it gives CASSYGGPYEQYF.